The T cell receptor (beta chain) under discussion was sequenced for a study of blood T cell repertoires in COVID-19. Study as a whole: Acute and convalescent COVID-19 samples came from the United States, Italy and Spain. From T cells, B-cell-depleted T cells, or PBMCs came the material, which was cDNA or gDNA.

Trimming stripped 0 bases from V and 5 bases from J, with 13 bases between. Germline V CDR1 and CDR2: GTSNPN, SVGIG (reference sequence). This CDR3 comprises 14 residues. In the study's own analysis: The assay estimated nucleated cells by amplifying reference gene primers. Assay used: immunoSEQ multiplex PCR; TCRdb lists only in-frame clones, some missing. V, J and clone size reflect that table, while D and trimming were determined from the DNA. The sample contains under 250,000 clones, 84% of which appear only once. V gene TRBV30 combines with J gene TRBJ2-5; the D gene is possibly TRBD2 (7 bases). The receptor's source is a man in his forties or fifties with active or convalescent COVID-19. The sample comprised peripheral blood. DNA for the CDR3: TGTGCCTGGAGTGTAGGGGGGGGCAGGGAGACCCAGTACTTC. Translating gives CAWSVGGGRETQYF. Complete variable domain (other parts from reference TRBV30 and TRBJ2-5): SQTIHQWPATLVQPVGSPLSLECTVEGTSNPNLYWYRQAAGRGLQLLFYSVGIGQISSEVPQNLSASRPQDRQFILSSKKLLLSDSGFYLCAWSVGGGRETQYFGPGTRLLVL.